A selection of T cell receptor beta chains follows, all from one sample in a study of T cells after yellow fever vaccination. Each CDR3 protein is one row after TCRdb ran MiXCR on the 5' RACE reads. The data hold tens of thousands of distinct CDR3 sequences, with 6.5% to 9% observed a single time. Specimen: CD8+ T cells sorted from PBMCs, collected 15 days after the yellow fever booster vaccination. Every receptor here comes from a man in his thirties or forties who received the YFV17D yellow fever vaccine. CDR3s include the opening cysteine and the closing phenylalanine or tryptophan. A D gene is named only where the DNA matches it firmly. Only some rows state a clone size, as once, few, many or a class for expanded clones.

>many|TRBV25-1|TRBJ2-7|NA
CASTQGANEQYF
TGTGCCAGCACCCAAGGGGCCAACGAGCAGTACTTC
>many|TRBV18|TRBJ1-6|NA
CASSPDGTNSPLHF
TGTGCCAGCTCACCGGACGGGACTAATTCACCCCTCCACTTT
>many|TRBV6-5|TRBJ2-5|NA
CASSYIGVEETQYF
TGTGCCAGCAGTTACATAGGGGTGGAAGAGACCCAGTACTTC
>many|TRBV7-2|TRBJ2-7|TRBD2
CASSLRTSASYEQYF
TGTGCCAGCAGCCTCCGGACTAGCGCGTCCTACGAGCAGTACTTC
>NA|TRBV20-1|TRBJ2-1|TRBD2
CSARDTSGSEFEQFF
TGCAGTGCTAGAGATACTAGCGGGAGTGAATTTGAGCAGTTCTTC
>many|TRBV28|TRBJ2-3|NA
CASSLLSGTDTQYF
TGTGCCAGCAGTTTACTTTCCGGGACAGATACGCAGTATTTT
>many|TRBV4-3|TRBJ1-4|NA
CASSQDTTTNEKLFF
TGCGCCAGCAGCCAAGATACTACAACTAATGAAAAACTGTTTTTT
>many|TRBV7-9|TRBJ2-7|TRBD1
CASSSRGQGFHEQYF
TGTGCCAGCAGCTCTAGGGGACAGGGGTTCCACGAGCAGTACTTC
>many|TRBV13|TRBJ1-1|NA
CASSLVKNTEAFF
TGTGCCAGCAGCTTAGTCAAGAACACTGAAGCTTTCTTT
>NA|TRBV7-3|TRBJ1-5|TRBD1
CASSLNPLFGTGWIGNQPQHF
TGTGCCAGCAGCTTAAACCCACTTTTCGGGACAGGGTGGATTGGCAATCAGCCCCAGCATTTT
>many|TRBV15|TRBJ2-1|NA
CATSRDQQGGYNEQFF
TGTGCCACCAGCAGAGATCAACAGGGGGGGTACAATGAGCAGTTCTTC
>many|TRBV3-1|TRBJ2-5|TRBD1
CASSPDRGETQYF
TGTGCCAGCAGCCCAGACAGGGGGGAGACCCAGTACTTC
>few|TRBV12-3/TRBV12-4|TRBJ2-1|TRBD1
CASSQTGPYNEQFF
TGTGCCAGCAGTCAGACAGGGCCTTACAATGAGCAGTTCTTC